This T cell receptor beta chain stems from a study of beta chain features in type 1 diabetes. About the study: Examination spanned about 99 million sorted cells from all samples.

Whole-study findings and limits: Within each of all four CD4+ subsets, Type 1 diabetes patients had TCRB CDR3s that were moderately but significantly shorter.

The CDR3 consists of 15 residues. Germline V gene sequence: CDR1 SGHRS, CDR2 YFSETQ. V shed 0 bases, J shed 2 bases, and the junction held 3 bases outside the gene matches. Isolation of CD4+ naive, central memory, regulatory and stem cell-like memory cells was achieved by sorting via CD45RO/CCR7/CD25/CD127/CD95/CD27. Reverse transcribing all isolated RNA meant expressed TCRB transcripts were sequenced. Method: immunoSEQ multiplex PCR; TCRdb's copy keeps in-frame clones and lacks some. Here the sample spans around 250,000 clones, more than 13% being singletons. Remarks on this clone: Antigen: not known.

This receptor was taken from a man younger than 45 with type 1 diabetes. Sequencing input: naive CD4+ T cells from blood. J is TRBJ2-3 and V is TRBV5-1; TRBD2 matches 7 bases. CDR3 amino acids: CASSLAAGVTDTQYF. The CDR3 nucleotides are TGCGCCAGCAGCTTGGCTGCGGGAGTCACAGATACGCAGTATTTT.